These T cell receptor beta chains were read from a single sample in a study of T-cell reconstitution after alpha-beta-depleted transplantation in children. MiXCR, run by TCRdb on the PCR reads, gives a single entry per CDR3 protein. The table lists hundreds of thousands of distinct CDR3 sequences, 10% to 15% of them singletons. Here the sequenced sample was PBMCs, mostly from graft donor cells, taken 360 days after TCRalphabeta/CD19-depleted stem cell transplant. These receptors were obtained from a male patient younger than 18 who had a stem cell transplant for acute myeloid leukemia, so the T cells may come from the graft donor. Each CDR3 is given with its conserved first and last residue. A D gene is named only where the DNA matches it firmly. Clone size is given for some rows only: seen once, a few or many times, or a class if the clone is expanded.

few	TRBD2	TRBV20-1	TRBJ2-1	14	CSANSGRADNEQFF	TGCAGTGCTAATAGCGGGAGGGCCGACAATGAGCAGTTCTTC
few	TRBD2	TRBV15	TRBJ2-3	17	CATSRDLTSGARHTQYF	TGTGCCACCAGCAGAGACCTGACTAGCGGAGCCCGACATACGCAGTATTTT
few	TRBD2	TRBV7-7	TRBJ2-1	16	CASSFLPGLAGDEQFF	TGTGCTAGCAGCTTTTTACCGGGACTAGCGGGAGATGAGCAGTTCTTC
.	.	TRBV7-2	TRBJ2-7	12	CASTFGRDEQYF	TGTGCCAGCACCTTCGGTAGGGACGAGCAGTACTTC
.	TRBD2	TRBV3-1	TRBJ2-3	16	CASSLIGLAGADTQYF	TGTGCCAGCAGCCTAATAGGACTAGCGGGAGCCGATACGCAGTATTTT
.	TRBD2	TRBV18	TRBJ2-1	14	CASSRGGAYNEQFF	TGTGCCAGCTCACGCGGGGGTGCCTACAATGAGCAGTTCTTC
.	.	TRBV7-3	TRBJ2-3	15	CASSFQERGTDTQYF	TGTGCCAGCAGCTTCCAGGAGCGGGGCACAGATACGCAGTATTTT
few	TRBD2	TRBV6-5	TRBJ2-3	18	CASSPGTSGRLSTDTQYF	TGTGCCAGCAGTCCAGGGACTAGCGGGAGACTATCCACAGATACGCAGTATTTT
few	.	TRBV28	TRBJ2-1	16	CASSLPSRLRGNEQFF	TGTGCCAGCAGTTTACCCTCCCGACTAAGGGGCAATGAGCAGTTCTTC
.	.	TRBV20-1	TRBJ1-1	13	CSAERLMNTEAFF	TGCAGTGCTGAAAGGCTAATGAACACTGAAGCTTTCTTT
.	TRBD2	TRBV28	TRBJ2-7	15	CASTPHGGVPSEQYF	TGTGCCAGCACTCCACACGGGGGGGTCCCCTCCGAGCAGTACTTC
.	.	TRBV7-6	TRBJ2-7	12	CASTITAYEQYF	TGTGCCAGCACCATAACAGCCTACGAGCAGTACTTC
few	.	TRBV29-1	TRBJ2-5	13	CSVPPGPGETQYF	TGCAGCGTCCCCCCGGGACCTGGGGAGACCCAGTACTTC
few	.	TRBV7-6	TRBJ2-4	15	CASSLLLAGGGVQYF	TGTGCCAGCAGCTTATTACTAGCCGGAGGGGGGGTTCAGTACTTC
many	TRBD2	TRBV11-2	TRBJ2-5	16	CASRTPGLAGLETQYF	TGTGCCAGCAGGACACCGGGACTAGCGGGTTTGGAGACCCAGTACTTC
.	.	TRBV9	TRBJ2-1	11	CASSVANEQFF	TGTGCCAGCAGCGTAGCGAATGAGCAGTTCTTC
few	TRBD2	TRBV7-9	TRBJ2-7	16	CASSLSQREITYEQYF	TGTGCCAGCAGCTTATCCCAGCGGGAGATCACCTACGAGCAGTACTTC
many	.	TRBV5-1	TRBJ2-3	15	CASSFGTPLLDTQYF	TGCGCCAGCAGCTTCGGGACACCTCTCCTAGATACGCAGTATTTT
many	.	TRBV10-3	TRBJ2-5	12	CAISPAQETQYF	TGTGCCATCAGCCCAGCCCAAGAGACCCAGTACTTC
.	TRBD2	TRBV2	TRBJ2-5	12	CASRIAGETQYF	TGTGCCAGCAGAATAGCGGGAGAGACCCAGTACTTC
many	TRBD2	TRBV20-1	TRBJ2-3	16	CSARLAGGPSTDTQYF	TGCAGTGCTAGACTAGCGGGAGGCCCCAGCACAGATACGCAGTATTTT
.	.	TRBV12-5	TRBJ2-3	16	CASGLVRVPSTDTQYF	TGTGCTAGTGGTTTGGTTCGCGTCCCTAGCACAGATACGCAGTATTTT
many	.	TRBV7-9	TRBJ1-1	16	CASSGGEREYITEAFF	TGTGCCAGCAGCGGGGGGGAACGGGAGTACATCACTGAAGCTTTCTTT
.	.	TRBV6-5	TRBJ2-3	13	CASSYSLGGTQYF	TGTGCCAGCAGTTACTCGCTCGGCGGTACGCAGTATTTT
.	.	TRBV3-1	TRBJ2-5	17	CASSQGGDRDIWETQYF	TGTGCCAGCAGCCAAGGGGGGGATAGGGACATCTGGGAGACCCAGTACTTC
few	TRBD2	TRBV24-1	TRBJ2-1	14	CATSAGTSYNEQFF	TGTGCCACCAGCGCCGGGACTAGCTACAATGAGCAGTTCTTC
.	.	TRBV10-3	TRBJ2-7	14	CAISEVGGSYEQYF	TGTGCCATCAGTGAAGTGGGAGGAAGCTACGAGCAGTACTTC
.	.	TRBV28	TRBJ2-5	15	CASSFLRGRQETQYF	TGTGCCAGCAGTTTTCTGCGGGGCCGACAAGAGACCCAGTACTTC
.	TRBD2	TRBV7-3	TRBJ2-7	14	CASSFNGRAHEQYF	TGTGCCAGCAGCTTTAACGGGAGGGCCCACGAGCAGTACTTC
few	TRBD2	TRBV20-1	TRBJ2-7	17	CSARRQDPGLATYEQYF	TGCAGTGCTAGAAGGCAAGACCCGGGACTAGCGACCTACGAGCAGTACTTC
many	.	TRBV28	TRBJ2-7	11	CASRTGFEQYF	TGTGCCAGCAGAACAGGGTTCGAGCAGTACTTC
few	TRBD1	TRBV12-3/TRBV12-4	TRBJ1-4	18	CASSRGGQGALGGEKLFF	TGTGCCAGCAGCCGGGGGGGACAGGGGGCGCTGGGAGGAGAAAAACTGTTTTTT
few	TRBD2	TRBV20-1	TRBJ2-1	14	CSVAGLADFSEQFF	TGCAGTGTAGCGGGACTAGCGGACTTTTCCGAGCAGTTCTTC
.	TRBD2	TRBV2	TRBJ2-2	17	CASSPGTSGRYTGELFF	TGTGCCAGCAGTCCCGGGACTAGCGGGAGGTACACCGGGGAGCTGTTTTTT
few	.	TRBV11-2	TRBJ1-1	18	CASSLVPPGYRSNTEAFF	TGTGCCAGCAGCTTAGTCCCCCCCGGTTACAGGTCGAACACTGAAGCTTTCTTT
few	TRBD2	TRBV5-1	TRBJ2-7	16	CASTPGGGSSSYEQYF	TGCGCCAGCACCCCCGGGGGGGGGTCGAGCTCCTACGAGCAGTACTTC
many	.	TRBV12-3/TRBV12-4	TRBJ2-7	15	CASTPTASHISEQYF	TGTGCCAGCACCCCGACAGCATCCCACATTAGCGAGCAGTACTTC
.	.	TRBV29-1	TRBJ2-7	15	CSVEGRGRHPYEQYF	TGCAGCGTTGAGGGCAGGGGAAGACACCCCTACGAGCAGTACTTC
.	TRBD1	TRBV20-1	TRBJ2-7	13	CSASGTDYYEQYF	TGCAGTGCTTCCGGGACAGACTACTACGAGCAGTACTTC
.	TRBD2	TRBV2	TRBJ2-1	18	CASDPRLAELHSYNEQFF	TGTGCCAGCGATCCTCGCCTAGCGGAACTGCACTCCTACAATGAGCAGTTCTTC
few	TRBD2	TRBV24-1	TRBJ2-3	17	CATSGPPWRESLDTQYF	TGTGCCACCAGTGGTCCCCCGTGGCGGGAGTCTTTAGATACGCAGTATTTT
many	.	TRBV28	TRBJ2-5	14	CASSFIQMSETQYF	TGTGCCAGCAGTTTCATTCAAATGAGTGAGACCCAGTACTTC
few	.	TRBV11-1	TRBJ1-1	19	CASSSVPTESPYWDTEAFF	TGTGCCAGCAGTTCGGTGCCGACAGAGTCCCCCTATTGGGACACTGAAGCTTTCTTT
many	TRBD2	TRBV5-1	TRBJ2-5	18	CASSLGGLAGAHQETQYF	TGCGCCAGCAGCTTGGGGGGCCTAGCGGGGGCTCACCAAGAGACCCAGTACTTC
many	TRBD1	TRBV6-1	TRBJ2-2	14	CASRRQGNTGELFF	TGTGCCAGCAGGAGACAGGGGAACACCGGGGAGCTGTTTTTT
many	TRBD1	TRBV6-5	TRBJ2-7	17	CATTGTANIFSSYEQYF	TGTGCCACCACCGGGACAGCGAACATCTTTAGCTCCTACGAGCAGTACTTC
many	.	TRBV29-1	TRBJ2-5	12	CSVRAAQETQYF	TGCAGCGTCCGAGCGGCTCAAGAGACCCAGTACTTC
few	TRBD2	TRBV20-1	TRBJ2-1	14	CSASRTSGRKGQFF	TGCAGTGCTAGTAGGACTAGCGGGAGGAAAGGGCAGTTCTTC
many	.	TRBV29-1	TRBJ2-1	14	CSVGELPPYNEQFF	TGCAGCGTTGGGGAGTTACCCCCCTACAATGAGCAGTTCTTC
few	TRBD2	TRBV20-1	TRBJ2-1	14	CSEWGREGNNEQFF	TGCAGTGAATGGGGCCGGGAGGGAAACAATGAGCAGTTCTTC